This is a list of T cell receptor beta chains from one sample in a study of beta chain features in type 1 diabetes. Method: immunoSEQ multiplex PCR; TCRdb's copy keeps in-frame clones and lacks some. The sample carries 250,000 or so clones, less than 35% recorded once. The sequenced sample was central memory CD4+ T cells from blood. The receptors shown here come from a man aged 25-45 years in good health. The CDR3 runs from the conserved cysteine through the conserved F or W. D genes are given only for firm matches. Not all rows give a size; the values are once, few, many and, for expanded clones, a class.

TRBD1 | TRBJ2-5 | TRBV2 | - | TGTGCCAGCAGTGATGGAGCTGGACAGGGTAGCGGGACCCAGTACTTC | CASSDGAGQGSGTQYF
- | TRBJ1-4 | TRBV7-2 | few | TGTGCCAGCAGCCCCCCTGGCAGGGTTGAAAAACTGTTTTTT | CASSPPGRVEKLFF
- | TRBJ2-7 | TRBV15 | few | TGTGCCACCAGCCGCGACAGGAGCTCCTACGAGCAGTACTTC | CATSRDRSSYEQYF
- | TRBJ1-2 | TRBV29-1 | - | TGCAGCGTTGAAGAGGGGCTCGGTGGCTACACCTTC | CSVEEGLGGYTF
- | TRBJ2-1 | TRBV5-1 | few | TGCGCCAGCACCTCGGGGGCAAGCTCCTACAATGAGCAGTTCTTC | CASTSGASSYNEQFF
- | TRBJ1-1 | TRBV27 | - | TGTGCCAGCAGTAGGGTAGCAGGGCTTAACACTGAAGCTTTCTTT | CASSRVAGLNTEAFF
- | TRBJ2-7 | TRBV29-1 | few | TGCAGCGTGCGGACCGGGCTACTTATTGGGCAGTACTTC | CSVRTGLLIGQYF
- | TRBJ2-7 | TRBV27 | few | TGTGCCAGCAGGGTTACAGGGACCTACGAGCAGTACTTC | CASRVTGTYEQYF
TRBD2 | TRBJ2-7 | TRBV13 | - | TGTGCCAGCAGCCCTCGACCCTCGAGGCCCGAGTTGACTAGCGGGGCCTACTACGAGCAGTACTTC | CASSPRPSRPELTSGAYYEQYF
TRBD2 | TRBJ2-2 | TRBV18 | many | TGTGCCAGCTCACCATTTACGGGAGGAGACACCGGGGAGCTGTTTTTT | CASSPFTGGDTGELFF
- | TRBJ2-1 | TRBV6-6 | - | TGTGCCAGCAGTCTCGGGTCTACGGCCTACAATGAGCAGTTCTTC | CASSLGSTAYNEQFF
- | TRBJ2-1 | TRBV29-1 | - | TGCAGCGTTGAAAAGACTTACTCCTACAATGAGCAGTTCTTC | CSVEKTYSYNEQFF
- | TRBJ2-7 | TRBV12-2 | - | TGTGCAAGTCGCTTAGTTAGCCTAGCGGGAGATACAGGGGAGCAGTACTTC | CASRLVSLAGDTGEQYF
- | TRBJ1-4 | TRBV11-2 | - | TGTGCCAGCTCTGAGACAGGCTTCGGAGGTGAAAAACTGTTTTTT | CASSETGFGGEKLFF
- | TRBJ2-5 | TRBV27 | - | TGTGCCAACTCTTGGTGCAGGGCCCAAGAGACCCAGTACTTC | CANSWCRAQETQYF
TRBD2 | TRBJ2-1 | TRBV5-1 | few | TGCGCCAGCAGCCAACCTAGCGGGAGGGCCGAATCCTACAATGAGCAGTTCTTC | CASSQPSGRAESYNEQFF
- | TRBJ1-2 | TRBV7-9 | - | TGTGCCAGCGCTAAGGCGTATGTGGGCGGTGGCTACACCTTC | CASAKAYVGGGYTF
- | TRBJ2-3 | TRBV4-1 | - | TGCGCCAGCAGCCCAGCCGGGCCCTCGCGCACAGATACGCAGTATTTT | CASSPAGPSRTDTQYF
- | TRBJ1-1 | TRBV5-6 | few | TGTGCCAGCAGCGATGTAGAGGGGCCATCCACCGACGAAGCTTTCTTT | CASSDVEGPSTDEAFF
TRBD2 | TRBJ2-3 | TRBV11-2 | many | TGTGCCAGCAGCGGGGGGACTAGACACCCTCCTGGCACAGATACGCAGTATTTT | CASSGGTRHPPGTDTQYF
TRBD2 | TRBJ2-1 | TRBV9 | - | TGTGCCAGCAGCGTAGAGGGCAGCGGGGCTTTCTACAATGAGCAGTTCTTC | CASSVEGSGAFYNEQFF
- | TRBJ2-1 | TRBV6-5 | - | TGTGCCAGCAGTAAGGGAGGACTGAACTACAATGAGCAGTTCTTC | CASSKGGLNYNEQFF
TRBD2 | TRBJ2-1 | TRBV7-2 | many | TGTGCCAGCAGCTTAGAACTTCTAGCGGGTGAGCAGTTCTTC | CASSLELLAGEQFF
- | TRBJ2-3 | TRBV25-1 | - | TGTGCCAGCAGGGCAGGGATGCCAGATACGCAGTATTTT | CASRAGMPDTQYF
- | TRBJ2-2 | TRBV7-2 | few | TGTGCCAGCAGCTTCCTAGGAGGGCCGTCCACCGGGGAGCTGTTTTTT | CASSFLGGPSTGELFF
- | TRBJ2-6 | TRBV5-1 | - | TGCGCCAGCTCCGAGACAGCCTCTGGGGCCAACGTCCTGACTTTC | CASSETASGANVLTF
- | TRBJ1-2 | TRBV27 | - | TGTGCCAGCAGTGCGGCCCAGGGGTATGGCTACACCTTC | CASSAAQGYGYTF
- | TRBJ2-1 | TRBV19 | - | TGTGCCAGTACCCTGGGGGCAGGACAGCGCTACAATGAGCAGTTCTTC | CASTLGAGQRYNEQFF
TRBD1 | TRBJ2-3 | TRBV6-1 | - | TGTGCCAGCACCCAACAGGGGTTATCCACAGATACGCAGTATTTT | CASTQQGLSTDTQYF
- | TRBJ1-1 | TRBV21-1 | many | TGTGCCAGCAGCACTCCGAACTTT | CASSTPNF
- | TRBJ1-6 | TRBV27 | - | TGTGCCAGCAGCCGACAGAATAATTCACCCCTCCACTTT | CASSRQNNSPLHF
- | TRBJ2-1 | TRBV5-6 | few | TGTGCCAGCAGCTTGGGGGGTGAGCAGTTCTTC | CASSLGGEQFF
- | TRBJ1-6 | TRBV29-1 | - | TGCAGCGTTGAATTACATGAAGGTTCACCCCTCCACTTT | CSVELHEGSPLHF
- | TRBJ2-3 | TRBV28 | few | TGTGCCAGCAGCCTATCGGATACGCAGTATTTT | CASSLSDTQYF
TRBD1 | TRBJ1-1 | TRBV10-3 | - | TGTGCCATCAGTGGGACAGGAGAAATGGTTGAAGCTTTCTTT | CAISGTGEMVEAFF
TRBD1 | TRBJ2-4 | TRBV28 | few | TGTGCCAGCAGTCACGGGACAGGGTCTAACATTCAGTACTTC | CASSHGTGSNIQYF
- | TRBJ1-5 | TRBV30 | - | TGTGCCTGGAGTGATTTGACCGGGCCCCAGCATTTT | CAWSDLTGPQHF
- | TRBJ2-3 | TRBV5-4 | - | TGTGCCAGCAGCTTGGCCGCTCTAGCCACTCTCACAGATACGCAGTATTTT | CASSLAALATLTDTQYF
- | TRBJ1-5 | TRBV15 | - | TGTGCCACCAGCGTCGGACTCAGCAATCAGCCCCAGCATTTT | CATSVGLSNQPQHF
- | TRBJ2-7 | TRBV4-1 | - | TGTGCCAGCAGCCAAGCCCCCTTTCTAGGAGAGCAGTACTTC | CASSQAPFLGEQYF
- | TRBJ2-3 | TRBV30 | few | TGTGCCTGGAGTGAGGGCAGGGACGCGCAGTATTTT | CAWSEGRDAQYF
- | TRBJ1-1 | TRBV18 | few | TGTGCCAGCTCACCAAAGAGGAACACTGAAGCTTTCTTT | CASSPKRNTEAFF
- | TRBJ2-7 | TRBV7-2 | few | TGTGCCAGCAGCTTTGACGAAACCTACGAGCAGTACTTC | CASSFDETYEQYF
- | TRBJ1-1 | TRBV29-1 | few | TGCAGCGTTGAAACGGGGCAGGTGAACACTGAAGCTTTCTTT | CSVETGQVNTEAFF
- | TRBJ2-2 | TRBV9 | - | TGTGCCAGCACTGCAGGGATGGTCACCGGGGAGCTGTTTTTT | CASTAGMVTGELFF
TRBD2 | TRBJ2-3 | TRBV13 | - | TGTGCCAGCAGCCGTCGTCTAGCGGGGGGCTACACAGATACGCAGTATTTT | CASSRRLAGGYTDTQYF
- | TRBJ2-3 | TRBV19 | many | TGTGCCAGTAGCGGGGACAGCACAGATACGCAGTATTTT | CASSGDSTDTQYF
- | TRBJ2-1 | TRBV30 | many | TGTGCCTGTGCAGGGGTCGTCTCCTACAATGAGCAGTTCTTC | CACAGVVSYNEQFF
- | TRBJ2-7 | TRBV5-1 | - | TGCGCCAGCAGCGTCGACACCTCTTTCTCCTACGAGCAGTACTTC | CASSVDTSFSYEQYF
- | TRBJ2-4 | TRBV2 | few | TGTGCCAGCAGTGAACTCAGGAGGAGCATTCAGTACTTC | CASSELRRSIQYF
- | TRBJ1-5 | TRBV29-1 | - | TGCAGCGTTGACAGGGGCCGGGGTCAGCCCCAGCATTTT | CSVDRGRGQPQHF
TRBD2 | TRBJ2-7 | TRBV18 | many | TGTGCCAGCTCCCGGGGACTAGCGGGAGGGCTGGAGCAGTACTTC | CASSRGLAGGLEQYF